The 17 T cell receptor beta chains below all came from one sample that was sequenced in a study. TCRdb redid the calling of the RT-PCR reads with MiXCR, one entry per CDR3 protein. Here the sample spans about 680,000 distinct CDR3 sequences, 12% to 15% being singletons. The sample was memory CD4+ T cells from blood. Every receptor here comes from a female donor in good health, serving as a healthy control.

This clonotype was seen a handful of times. The chain carries TRBV14 and TRBJ1-1; D not resolved. Trimming stripped 4 bases from V and 4 bases from J, with 19 bases between. The CDR3 is 16 residues long. Germline CDR1 and CDR2: SGHDN and FVKESK. The CDR3 DNA follows: TGTGCCAGCAGCCGACCGGGGAGGGCGGTGGGCACTGAAGCTTTCTTT. It yields the protein CASSRPGRAVGTEAFF.

The chain joins TRBV6-2 or TRBV6-3 to TRBJ2-1, with 9 positions matching TRBD2. The CDR3 sequence is 14 residues long. V lost 4 bases and J lost 10; bases outside the gene matches: 8. Germline-derived CDR1 and CDR2 are MNHEY and SVGEGT. The DNA for the CDR3 is TGTGCCAGCAGTTCAGGGACTAGCCAAAGCGAGCAGTTCTTC. This encodes CASSSGTSQSEQFF.

The chain couples TRBV2 to TRBJ1-2; D remains unclear. The germline V and J ends were trimmed by 3 bases and 3 bases, with 5 bases remaining between them. The germline V gene has CDR1 SNHLY and CDR2 FYNNEI. The CDR3 contains 12 residues. In nucleotides, the CDR3 is TGTGCCAGCAGTGACCCTCACTATGGCTACACCTTC. It translates to CASSDPHYGYTF. The variable domain in full, with the rest retrieved from reference TRBV2 and TRBJ1-2, is EPEVTQTPSHQVTQMGQEVILRCVPISNHLYFYWYRQILGQKVEFLVSFYNNEISEKSEIFDDQFSVERPDGSNFTLKIRSTKLEDSAMYFCASSDPHYGYTFGSGTRLTVV.

This clonotype has just one count. J is TRBJ2-2 and V is TRBV20-1; 9 bases fit TRBD2. CDR3 length: 15 residues. Germline values: CDR1 DFQATT, CDR2 SNEGSKA (reference sequence). J lost 6 bases, V lost 3 bases, and 8 bases had no gene match. Here the CDR3 DNA reads TGCAGTGCTAGGAATCCGGGACTAGCCGCCGGGGAGCTGTTTTTT. Encoded protein: CSARNPGLAAGELFF.

CDR3 loop: CATFEANEQFF. Written as DNA, the CDR3 is TGCGCCACCTTTGAGGCCAATGAGCAGTTCTTC. The chain recombines TRBV5-1 with TRBJ2-1, with no clear D. This CDR3 is built from 11 residues. Germline CDR1 and CDR2: SGHRS and YFSETQ. Trimming removed 9 bases from V and 6 bases from J, with 10 bases in between.

The chain links TRBV20-1 to TRBJ2-7; a possible D gene is TRBD1 (5 bases). The V and J ends lost 5 bases and 2 bases respectively, with 13 bases between them. CDR1 is DFQATT, CDR2 SNEGSKA, per germline (reference sequence). The CDR3 totals 13 residues. The CDR3, as DNA: TGCAGTGCTGTAACAGGTCGAGCCTACGAGCAGTACTTC. Protein product: CSAVTGRAYEQYF.

This clonotype was observed at least ten times. DNA for the CDR3: TGCGCCAGCCAAACGAACACCGGGGAGCTGTTTTTT. Its protein product is CASQTNTGELFF. V and J are TRBV5-1 and TRBJ2-2; no clear D. The CDR3 loop spans 12 amino acids. Germline V gene lookup returns CDR1 SGHRS and CDR2 YFSETQ. V shed 7 bases and J shed 0 bases, with 4 bases lying between them.

In this sample, this clonotype turned up many times. The genes are TRBV7-3 and TRBJ2-2; D may be TRBD1 (5 bases). The V and J ends lost 8 bases and 4 bases respectively, with 23 bases between them. Germline-derived CDR1 and CDR2 are SGHTA and FQGTGA. This CDR3 has 17 amino acids. The CDR3 reads CASATPSGRLVTGELFF. CDR3 nucleotide sequence: TGTGCCAGCGCCACCCCCTCAGGGCGTTTGGTCACCGGGGAGCTGTTTTTT. Supplemented by reference TRBV7-3 and TRBJ2-2, the full variable domain reads GAGVSQTPSNKVTEKGKYVELRCDPISGHTALYWYRQSLGQGPEFLIYFQGTGAADDSGLPNDRFFAVRPEGSVSTLKIQRTERGDSAVYLCASATPSGRLVTGELFFGEGSRLTVL.

This clonotype showed up many times. The chain has TRBV20-1 and TRBJ2-2; 8 positions match TRBD2. The CDR3 length is 17 residues. CDR1 and CDR2 (germline): DFQATT, SNEGSKA (reference sequence). V lost 0 bases and J lost 5; bases outside the gene matches: 11. CDR3 bases: TGCAGTGCTAGAGATCGGGTCGCGGGAGGTGTTACCGGGGAGCTGTTTTTT. It translates to CSARDRVAGGVTGELFF.

This clonotype was observed at least ten times. CDR3 nucleotide sequence: TGTGCCAGCAGTTACTCGTGGGGGGAGGAGACCCAGTACTTC. Protein: CASSYSWGEETQYF. This sequence joins TRBV6-5 and TRBJ2-5; D may be TRBD2 (6 bases). The V and J ends lost 0 bases and 5 bases respectively, with 10 bases between them. The germline gives CDR1 MNHEY, CDR2 SVGAGI. This CDR3 spans 14 amino acids.

The chain carries TRBV12-3 or TRBV12-4 and TRBJ2-3, with D perhaps TRBD1 or TRBD2 (6 bases each). Between the trimmed V and J ends, which lost 6 bases and 1 base, there was a span of 17 bases. CDR3 length: 16 residues. The DNA of the CDR3 is TGTGCCAGCAGCCGTAATCTGGGGGGCCGCACAGATACGCAGTATTTT. Translating gives CASSRNLGGRTDTQYF.

This clonotype was found a few times. V and J are TRBV4-1 and TRBJ1-1; unclear D gene. The CDR3 is made up of 15 amino acids. V was cut by 0 bases and J by 1 base, with 9 bases left in between. In germline, CDR1 is MGHRA, CDR2 YSYEKL. CDR3 in DNA: TGCGCCAGCAGCCAAGAGACACAGAGGAACACTGAAGCTTTCTTT. Translation: CASSQETQRNTEAFF.

CDR3 DNA sequence: TGTGCCAGCAGTTACAGGGGGCGGAATCAGCCCCAGCATTTT. Amino acids: CASSYRGRNQPQHF. The rearrangement uses TRBV6-2 or TRBV6-3 and TRBJ1-5; TRBD1 agrees at 7 bases. Germline V gene data show CDR1 as MNHEY and CDR2 as SVGEGT. The V segment lost 2 bases and the J segment 4 bases; nucleotides outside the gene matches: 2. The CDR3 loop spans 14 amino acids.

This clonotype has at least ten counts. V usage is TRBV7-2 and J usage is TRBJ2-1, with D hard to call. Germline V CDR1 and CDR2: SGHTA, FQGNSA. The CDR3 totals 14 residues. The V end was cut by 5 bases, the J end by 2 bases, with 10 bases between. CDR3 loop: CASSLDQPYNEQFF. In DNA, the CDR3 is TGTGCCAGCAGCCTCGACCAACCCTACAATGAGCAGTTCTTC.

The V call is TRBV12-3 or TRBV12-4, the J call TRBJ1-6; unclear D gene. V was shortened by 6 bases and J by 8 bases, with 14 bases between the two germline ends. There are 14 residues in the CDR3. CDR3 DNA: TGTGCCAGCAGCTTTCTGGGATGGGATTCACCCCTCCACTTT. As protein: CASSFLGWDSPLHF.

This clonotype was observed at least ten times. J is TRBJ2-4 and V is TRBV12-3 or TRBV12-4, with 9 nucleotides matching TRBD1. V dropped 4 bases and J dropped 6; count of bases not matched to a gene: 7. This CDR3 spans 15 amino acids. In DNA form, the CDR3 reads TGTGCCAGCAGTTCGGGACAGGGTTGGAGAAACATTCAGTACTTC. Protein sequence: CASSSGQGWRNIQYF.

This clonotype was detected a few times. The gene calls are TRBV6-1 and TRBJ2-1; D gene uncertain. The V end lost 8 bases, the J end lost 4 bases, and 6 bases lay between the germline ends. Germline V gene data show CDR1 as MNHNS and CDR2 as SASEGT. The length of the CDR3 is 11 residues. DNA of the CDR3: TGTGCCAGCGGTGGGTACAATGAGCAGTTCTTC. Protein sequence: CASGGYNEQFF.